A selection of T cell receptor beta chains follows, all from one sample in a study of T cells after posttransplantation cyclophosphamide. This table comes from immunoSEQ multiplex PCR, and its TCRdb copy is limited to in-frame clones, with some not included. Singletons are absent from the sample, which has over 30,000 clones. The sequencing sample was made of PBMCs. Receptors originate from a girl under 18 in good health, CMV-negative, and a related stem cell transplant donor. The CDR3 runs from the conserved cysteine through the conserved F or W. The order of the fields is D gene, clone size, J gene, V gene, CDR3 length, CDR3 DNA, CDR3 protein. The D gene is left open where the match is weak. Clone size appears in some rows only: once, few, many, or a class for an expanded clone.

>NA|few|TRBJ1-6|TRBV5-1|15
TGCGCCAGCAGCTGGGAAAACAGGGACAATTCACCCCTCCACTTT
CASSWENRDNSPLHF
>NA|NA|TRBJ2-7|TRBV5-1|15
TGCGCCAGCAGCGCACCCCGGGACAAGCCATCCGAGCAGTACTTC
CASSAPRDKPSEQYF
>NA|many|TRBJ1-1|TRBV12-5|16
TGTGCTAGTGGTTTGGCCCGGGGGGGAGGGTACACTGAAGCTTTCTTT
CASGLARGGGYTEAFF
>TRBD1|many|TRBJ2-5|TRBV14|13
TGTGCCAGCAGCCAAAGCAGGGGGCGAACCCAGTACTTC
CASSQSRGRTQYF
>NA|NA|TRBJ1-2|TRBV7-8|15
TGTGCCAGCAGCTTAGATTTGCAGATTAACTATGGCTACACCTTC
CASSLDLQINYGYTF
>TRBD1|many|TRBJ1-2|TRBV5-1|13
TGCGCCAGCAGCTTGGGACAGGGTGATGGCTACACCTTC
CASSLGQGDGYTF
>TRBD1|few|TRBJ2-7|TRBV4-1|15
TGCGCCAGCAGCCAGGGGACAGGGCAGCCCTACGAGCAGTACTTC
CASSQGTGQPYEQYF
>NA|many|TRBJ1-1|TRBV7-9|13
TGTGCCAGCAGCCGCGGGGCGGGCACTGAAGCTTTCTTT
CASSRGAGTEAFF
>NA|NA|TRBJ1-6|TRBV6-6|15
TGTGCCAGCAGTTACCAGGCAGGGGAAAATTCACCCCTCCACTTT
CASSYQAGENSPLHF
>NA|few|TRBJ2-5|TRBV14|15
TGTGCCAGCAGCCGGGCGGGGTCCAATGCGAAGACCCAGTACTTC
CASSRAGSNAKTQYF
>NA|many|TRBJ1-1|TRBV10-1|13
TGCGCCAGTAGAAACAGGGAAGGGACTGAAGCTTTCTTT
CASRNREGTEAFF
>TRBD1|many|TRBJ2-3|TRBV5-4|15
TGTGCCAGCAGCTCCTACAGGGGGCCTTTAGATACGCAGTATTTT
CASSSYRGPLDTQYF
>TRBD2|NA|TRBJ2-3|TRBV4-2|18
TGTGCCAGCAGCCAAGATTCAGGGACTAGCGGGAGCACAGATACGCAGTATTTT
CASSQDSGTSGSTDTQYF
>NA|few|TRBJ2-5|TRBV7-3|15
TGTGCCAGCCCCCCCAGAGGGCCTCGTGGGGAGACCCAGTACTTC
CASPPRGPRGETQYF
>TRBD1|few|TRBJ2-3|TRBV10-2|14
TGCGCCACCGCAGGGACAGGGCAGGCAGATACGCAGTATTTT
CATAGTGQADTQYF
>TRBD1|few|TRBJ2-2|TRBV6-6|14
TGTGCCAGCAGCCCAACAGGGGCGACCGGGGAGCTGTTTTTT
CASSPTGATGELFF
>NA|many|TRBJ1-2|TRBV4-1|15
TGCGCCAGCAGCCGAGACGGCAGGGCTCGCTATGGCTACACCTTC
CASSRDGRARYGYTF
>TRBD2|many|TRBJ2-1|TRBV5-5|15
TGTGCCAGCAGCCCCGGACTAGCGGGCCACAATGAGCAGTTCTTC
CASSPGLAGHNEQFF
>TRBD2|NA|TRBJ2-7|TRBV28|14
TGTGCCAGCAGTCCGGGAGGGTCTTCCTACGAGCAGTACTTC
CASSPGGSSYEQYF
>NA|NA|TRBJ1-2|TRBV6-1|14
TGTGCCAGCAGTGAAGTAGGAGGGGACTATGGCTACACCTTC
CASSEVGGDYGYTF
>NA|few|TRBJ2-3|TRBV6-1|13
TGTGCCAGCAGTGAAATCGGGGGAGATACGCAGTATTTT
CASSEIGGDTQYF
>NA|many|TRBJ1-5|TRBV27|14
TGTGCCAGCAGTTCTACAGGGTACAATCAGCCCCAGCATTTT
CASSSTGYNQPQHF
>TRBD1|many|TRBJ1-1|TRBV19|14
TGTGCCAGTATAGGGGACAGATGGGGCACTGAAGCTTTCTTT
CASIGDRWGTEAFF
>NA|NA|TRBJ2-3|TRBV19|16
TGTGCCAGTAGTATAAGCGGCGGGATAGCCACAGATACGCAGTATTTT
CASSISGGIATDTQYF
>NA|many|TRBJ2-1|TRBV6-5|14
TGTGCCAGCAGTTACCCGGGACTCAACAATGAGCAGTTCTTC
CASSYPGLNNEQFF
>TRBD2|NA|TRBJ2-7|TRBV9|14
TGTGCCAGCAGCGTAAGTAGCGGGAACTACGAGCAGTACTTC
CASSVSSGNYEQYF
>TRBD2|many|TRBJ2-5|TRBV7-3|16
TGTGCCAGCAGCTCGATTAGCGGGGCCGACTCAGAGACCCAGTACTTC
CASSSISGADSETQYF
>TRBD2|many|TRBJ2-1|TRBV7-7|14
TGTGCCAGCAGCCCCAGGGACTATCACAATGAGCAGTTCTTC
CASSPRDYHNEQFF
>NA|NA|TRBJ1-3|TRBV30|13
TGTGCCTGGACCACCTGGGGGGGGCGCGGCGCCGGGTTT
CAWTTWGGRGAGF
>NA|many|TRBJ2-7|TRBV5-6|12
TGTGCCAGCAGCTTGGATAGGGGCGAGCAGTACTTC
CASSLDRGEQYF
>NA|few|TRBJ1-1|TRBV30|11
TGTGCCTGGAGCTTAAACACTGAAGCTTTCTTT
CAWSLNTEAFF
>NA|many|TRBJ1-4|TRBV28|15
TGTGCCAGCAGTCACCGGGGGAGGGCTAGGGAAAAACTGTTTTTT
CASSHRGRAREKLFF
>NA|few|TRBJ1-6|TRBV7-2|13
TGTGCCAGCAAGGGAGGGTCTTATTCACCCCTCCACTTT
CASKGGSYSPLHF
>NA|many|TRBJ2-2|TRBV9|15
TGTGCCAGCAGCGTATCAGGACAGTTAACCGGGGAGCTGTTTTTT
CASSVSGQLTGELFF
>NA|many|TRBJ1-1|TRBV6-5|14
TGTGCCAGCAGTTACGCCGGGATTGAGACTGAAGCTTTCTTT
CASSYAGIETEAFF
>TRBD2|many|TRBJ2-7|TRBV5-4|18
TGTGCCAGCAGCCAGGGACTAGCGGGTGCCCCAACCTCCTACGAGCAGTACTTC
CASSQGLAGAPTSYEQYF
>NA|few|TRBJ2-7|TRBV28|17
TGTGCCAGCAGTAACCCCCTCGGGCGGGATAGCGCCTACGAGCAGTACTTC
CASSNPLGRDSAYEQYF
>TRBD1|many|TRBJ2-2|TRBV5-4|16
TGTGCCAGCAGCCCGGGCCAAAGGGGGCGCGGCGGGGAGCTGTTTTTT
CASSPGQRGRGGELFF
>NA|NA|TRBJ2-7|TRBV28|13
TGTGCCAGCAAACTCGTTCTAACCTACGAGCAGTACTTC
CASKLVLTYEQYF
>TRBD1|few|TRBJ1-2|TRBV5-6|16
TGTGCCAGCAGCTCCGGGACAGGGAGGTCGAACTATGGCTACACCTTC
CASSSGTGRSNYGYTF
>NA|NA|TRBJ2-7|TRBV5-6|16
TGTGCCAGCACCCTTGGGCGGGCGCCGATAACCTACGAGCAGTACTTC
CASTLGRAPITYEQYF
>NA|many|TRBJ1-2|TRBV29-1|13
TGCAGCGTTGTGGGCCGAGCTAACTATGGCTACACCTTC
CSVVGRANYGYTF
>NA|few|TRBJ1-6|TRBV30|14
TGTGCCTGTAGCGTCTGGGCAGAGTATTCACCCCTCCACTTT
CACSVWAEYSPLHF
>NA|many|TRBJ2-5|TRBV6-4|14
TGTGCCAGCAGTGACTCGTCAGGGTTGGAGACCCAGTACTTC
CASSDSSGLETQYF
>NA|NA|TRBJ2-7|TRBV28|16
TGTGCCAGCAGTTTATGGGTTGGGCAGGGTGGGTACGAGCAGTACTTC
CASSLWVGQGGYEQYF
>TRBD1|NA|TRBJ2-7|TRBV27|15
TGTGCCAGCAGTAAAGCGACAGGGCCACCCCACGAGCAGTACTTC
CASSKATGPPHEQYF
>NA|many|TRBJ2-7|TRBV19|14
TGTGCCAGTAGTATAGCGGAGAGCTCCTACGAGCAGTACTTC
CASSIAESSYEQYF
>TRBD1|many|TRBJ2-7|TRBV19|14
TGTGCCAGTTCCCAACAGGGGTGGATCTACGAGCAGTACTTC
CASSQQGWIYEQYF
>NA|NA|TRBJ2-5|TRBV12-1|16
TGTGCCAGCAGGCTTGGGCTAGCGGGGGGGCGAGAGACCCAGTACTTC
CASRLGLAGGRETQYF
>NA|many|TRBJ1-1|TRBV7-9|13
TGTGCCAGCAGCTTAGTGATGGGAGGTGAAGCTTTCTTT
CASSLVMGGEAFF